The 17 T cell receptor beta chains reported below all come from one sample, sequenced in a study of blood T cell repertoires in COVID-19. The protocol was immunoSEQ multiplex PCR, while the TCRdb copy is restricted to in-frame clones and leaves out a portion. The data contain tens of thousands of clones, approximately 90% of them singletons. The sequenced sample consisted of peripheral blood. The receptors derive from a man in his 70s with active or convalescent COVID-19.

This chain uses TRBV5-4 with TRBJ2-1; 8 bases are shared with TRBD1. Germline CDR1 reads SGHNT; CDR2 reads YYREEE (reference sequence). CDR3 length: 16 amino acids. The V and J ends lost 4 bases and 0 bases, in that order; junction bases with no gene match: 6. The CDR3 DNA reads TGTGCCAGCAGCCTGGACAGGGCGGGCTCCTACAATGAGCAGTTCTTC. Protein sequence: CASSLDRAGSYNEQFF. The variable domain in full, with the rest retrieved from reference TRBV5-4 and TRBJ2-1, is ETGVTQSPTHLIKTRGQQVTLRCSSQSGHNTVSWYQQALGQGPQFIFQYYREEENGRGNFPPRFSGLQFPNYSSELNVNALELDDSALYLCASSLDRAGSYNEQFFGPGTRLTVL.

In its sample, this clone was seen once. The gene calls are TRBV6-5 and TRBJ1-2; no clear D gene. Trimming stripped 2 bases from V and 6 bases from J, with 10 bases between. The CDR3 spans 13 residues. Germline CDR1 MNHEY, CDR2 SVGAGI. CDR3 in amino acids: CASSYGRIDGYTF. Here the CDR3 DNA reads TGTGCCAGCAGTTACGGCAGGATCGATGGCTACACCTTC.

The V and J genes are TRBV2 and TRBJ2-2, with D perhaps TRBD1 (6 bases). V gave up 6 bases and J gave up 2 bases, with 16 bases separating them. CDR3 size: 16 residues. Germline CDR1 is SNHLY and CDR2 is FYNNEI. The CDR3 reads CASRSRQEINTGELFF. The CDR3 DNA reads as TGTGCCAGCAGGTCCCGACAGGAGATCAACACCGGGGAGCTGTTTTTT.

The chain uses TRBV5-1 and TRBJ2-2; D is possibly TRBD2 (5 bases). The germline gives CDR1 SGHRS, CDR2 YFSETQ. Trimming took off 4 bases at V and 4 bases at J, with 14 bases between the two ends. This CDR3 is 15 amino acids long. CDR3 sequence reads: CASSPQPEATGELFF. The CDR3, as DNA: TGCGCCAGCAGCCCCCAGCCGGAGGCCACCGGGGAGCTGTTTTTT.

This chain uses TRBV18 with TRBJ1-6; the D gene is possibly TRBD1 (6 bases). CDR1 is KGHSH, CDR2 LQKENI, per germline. The CDR3 runs 14 residues. Trimming removed 3 bases from V and 10 bases from J, with 13 bases in between. Here the CDR3 reads CASSPDQGLSPLHF. CDR3 in DNA: TGTGCCAGCTCACCCGACCAGGGGCTGTCACCCCTCCACTTT.

This clone has just one count. The chain employs TRBV2 and TRBJ1-6; TRBD1 is a possible D gene (5 bases). CDR3 length: 15 amino acids. The V gene lost 4 bases and the J gene lost 1 base, with 8 bases spanning the gap. Germline values: CDR1 SNHLY, CDR2 FYNNEI. CDR3 protein: CASSGGVSYNSPLHF. The CDR3 bases are TGTGCCAGCAGTGGGGGGGTGTCCTATAATTCACCCCTCCACTTT.

The sample holds a few counts of this clone. This sample includes further DNA sequences coding for the same CDR3. The V call is TRBV2, the J call TRBJ1-5, with D possibly TRBD1 on 6 matching bases. The germline gives CDR1 SNHLY, CDR2 FYNNEI. Between the trimmed V and J ends, which lost 4 bases and 4 bases, there was a span of 8 bases. The CDR3 is made up of 13 amino acids. CDR3 DNA: TGTGCCAGCAGTGGAACAGGGAATCAGCCCCAGCATTTT. Its translation: CASSGTGNQPQHF.

CDR3 nucleotides: TGTGCCAGCAGCCGCCTCGACAGGGCAACTAATGAAAAACTGTTTTTT. Translating gives CASSRLDRATNEKLFF. V is TRBV16 and J is TRBJ1-4; 7 positions agree with TRBD1. The V gene's germline CDR1 is KGHSY and CDR2 FQNENV. Germline trimming cut 4 bases from V and 0 bases from J; bases unmatched to any gene: 5. This CDR3 has 16 amino acids.

This clone was detected once. The chain joins TRBV27 to TRBJ2-3, with D possibly matching TRBD2 (6 bases). Germline values: CDR1 MNHEY, CDR2 SMNVEV (reference sequence). This CDR3 spans 15 amino acids. With 5 bases removed from V and 1 base from J, the gap between germline ends came to 13 bases. The CDR3 is CASSGGLARTDTQYF. In DNA form, the CDR3 reads TGTGCCAGCAGTGGGGGACTGGCTCGCACAGATACGCAGTATTTT.

This rearrangement joins TRBV30 to TRBJ2-3; 10 nucleotides align to TRBD2. The CDR3 loop spans 14 amino acids. V dropped 3 bases and J dropped 5; count of bases not matched to a gene: 5. Germline CDR1 reads GTSNPN; CDR2 reads SVGIG (reference sequence). CDR3 sequence: CAWRPLAGRDTQYF. For the CDR3, the DNA is TGTGCCTGGAGGCCACTAGCGGGAAGAGATACGCAGTATTTT.

The chain uses TRBV7-9 and TRBJ2-1, with 7 bases fitting TRBD1. This CDR3 contains 14 residues. V was pared by 5 bases and J by 5 bases, with 6 bases of the junction left unmatched. Germline-derived CDR1 and CDR2 are SEHNR and FQNEAQ (reference sequence). The DNA of the CDR3 is TGTGCCAGCAGCGCCTCCGGGACAGACAATGAGCAGTTCTTC. This codes for CASSASGTDNEQFF.

J is TRBJ2-7 and V is TRBV28, with 9 nucleotides matching TRBD1. Germline V gives CDR1 MDHEN, CDR2 SYDVKM. The CDR3 consists of 15 residues. The trim removed 1 base at V and 3 bases at J, leaving 4 bases unmatched. The CDR3: CASSLYRGPYYEQYF. As DNA, the CDR3 is TGTGCCAGCAGTTTATACAGGGGGCCGTACTACGAGCAGTACTTC.

This chain uses TRBV3-1 (or the pseudogene TRBV3-2) with TRBJ2-2, with 10 nucleotides matching TRBD1. Germline-derived CDR1 and CDR2 are LGHDT and YNNKEL (reference sequence). The CDR3 has 15 residues. The V gene end was trimmed by 6 bases and the J gene end by 5 bases; junction bases not matched to a gene: 6. This CDR3 reads CASRQTGGATGELFF. The CDR3 nucleotides are TGTGCCAGCAGACAGACAGGGGGCGCAACCGGGGAGCTGTTTTTT.

The chain combines TRBV7-2 with TRBJ1-5; D is unclear. Per germline, CDR1 SGHTA and CDR2 FQGNSA. The CDR3 has 13 residues. Deletions cut 1 base from V and 5 bases from J, with 6 bases between. Here the CDR3 reads CASSLERDQPQHF. CDR3 DNA: TGTGCCAGCAGCTTAGAGAGAGATCAGCCCCAGCATTTT.

This chain joins TRBV9 and TRBJ1-1; 11 nucleotides align to TRBD1. Germline assignment: CDR1 SGDLS and CDR2 YYNGEE. The CDR3 spans 14 residues. J was trimmed by 9 bases and V by 0 bases; bases with no gene match: 4. The DNA of the CDR3 is TGTGCCAGCAGCGTAGGTGGGACAGGGGGTAAAGCTTTCTTT. Amino acid sequence: CASSVGGTGGKAFF.

V usage is TRBV5-1 and J usage is TRBJ2-7; tentatively, D is TRBD2 (5 bases). Germline CDR1 SGHRS, CDR2 YFSETQ. The CDR3 loop spans 16 amino acids. The germline V and J ends were trimmed by 4 bases and 2 bases, with 19 bases remaining between them. The CDR3 here is CASSRRVGQAPYEQYF. The CDR3, as DNA: TGCGCCAGCAGCCGGCGGGTCGGCCAGGCTCCCTACGAGCAGTACTTC.

This clone appeared a few times. The rearrangement joins TRBV10-1 to TRBJ2-7, with D possibly being TRBD1 (6 bases). Germline CDR1 is WNHNN and CDR2 is SYGVQD (reference sequence). The V end was cut by 7 bases, the J end by 0 bases, with 16 bases between. The CDR3 loop spans 15 amino acids. The CDR3 loop reads CASTYRATNSYEQYF. The DNA for the CDR3 is TGCGCCAGCACATACAGGGCTACGAACTCCTACGAGCAGTACTTC.